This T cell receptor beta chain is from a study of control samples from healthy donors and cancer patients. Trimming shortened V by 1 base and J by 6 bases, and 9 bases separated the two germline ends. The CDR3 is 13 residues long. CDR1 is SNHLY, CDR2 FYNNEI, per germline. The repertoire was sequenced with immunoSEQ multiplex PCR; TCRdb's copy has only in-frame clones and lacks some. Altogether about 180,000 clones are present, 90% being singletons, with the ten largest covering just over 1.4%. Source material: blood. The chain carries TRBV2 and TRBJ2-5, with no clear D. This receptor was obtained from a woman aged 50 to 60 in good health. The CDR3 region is CASSEGLGKTQYF. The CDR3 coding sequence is TGTGCCAGCAGTGAAGGCCTAGGGAAGACCCAGTACTTC.